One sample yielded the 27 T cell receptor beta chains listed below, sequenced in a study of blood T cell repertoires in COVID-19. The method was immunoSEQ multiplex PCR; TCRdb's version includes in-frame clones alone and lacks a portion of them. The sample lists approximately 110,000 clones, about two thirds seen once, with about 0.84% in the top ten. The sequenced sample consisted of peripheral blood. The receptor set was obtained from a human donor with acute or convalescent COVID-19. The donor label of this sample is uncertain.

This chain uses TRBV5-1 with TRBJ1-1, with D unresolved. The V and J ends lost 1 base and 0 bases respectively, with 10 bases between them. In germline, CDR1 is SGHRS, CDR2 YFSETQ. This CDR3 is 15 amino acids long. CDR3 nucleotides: TGCGCCAGCAGCTTGACATCAATCATGAACACTGAAGCTTTCTTT. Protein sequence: CASSLTSIMNTEAFF.

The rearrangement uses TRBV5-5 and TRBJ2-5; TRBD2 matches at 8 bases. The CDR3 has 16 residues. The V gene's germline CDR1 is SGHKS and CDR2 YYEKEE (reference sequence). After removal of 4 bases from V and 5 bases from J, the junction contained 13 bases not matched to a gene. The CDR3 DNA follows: TGTGCCAGCAGCCCGGCGGGGGGTGTCTATATGGAGACCCAGTACTTC. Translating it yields CASSPAGGVYMETQYF.

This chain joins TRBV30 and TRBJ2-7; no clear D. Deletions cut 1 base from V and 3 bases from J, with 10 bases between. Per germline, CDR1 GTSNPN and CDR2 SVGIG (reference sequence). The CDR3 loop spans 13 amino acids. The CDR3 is CAWSDSSFYEQYF. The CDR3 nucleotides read TGTGCCTGGAGTGACAGTTCCTTCTACGAGCAGTACTTC.

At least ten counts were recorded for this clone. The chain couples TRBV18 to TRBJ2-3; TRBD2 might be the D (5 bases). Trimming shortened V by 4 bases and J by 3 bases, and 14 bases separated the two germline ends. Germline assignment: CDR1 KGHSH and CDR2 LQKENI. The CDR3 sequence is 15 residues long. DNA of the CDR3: TGTGCCAGCTCACTGACGGGGAGCCCGACAGATACGCAGTATTTT. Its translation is CASSLTGSPTDTQYF.

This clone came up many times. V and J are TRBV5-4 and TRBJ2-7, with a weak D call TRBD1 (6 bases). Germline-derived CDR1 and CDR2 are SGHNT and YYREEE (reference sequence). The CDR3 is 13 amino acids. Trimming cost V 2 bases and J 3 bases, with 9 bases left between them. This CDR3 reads CASSLKGGYEQYV. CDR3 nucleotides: TGTGCCAGCAGCTTAAAAGGGGGCTACGAGCAGTACGTC.

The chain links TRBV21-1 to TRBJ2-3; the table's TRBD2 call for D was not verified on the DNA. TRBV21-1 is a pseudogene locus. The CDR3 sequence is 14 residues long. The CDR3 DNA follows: TGTGCCAGCCTCGGGACTCCCTCCACAGATACGCAGTATTTT. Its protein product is CASLGTPSTDTQYF.

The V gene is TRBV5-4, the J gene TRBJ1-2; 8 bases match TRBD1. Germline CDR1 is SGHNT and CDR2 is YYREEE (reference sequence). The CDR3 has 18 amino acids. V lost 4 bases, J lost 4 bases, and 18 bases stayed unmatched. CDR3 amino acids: CASSAQRRTGNFGYGYTF. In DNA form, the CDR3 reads TGTGCCAGCAGCGCCCAACGTCGGACAGGGAATTTCGGCTATGGCTACACCTTC.

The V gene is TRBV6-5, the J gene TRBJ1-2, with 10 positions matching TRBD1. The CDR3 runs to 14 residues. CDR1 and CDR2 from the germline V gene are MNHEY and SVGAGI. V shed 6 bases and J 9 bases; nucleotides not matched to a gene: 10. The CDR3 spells CASSLGQGTLRYTF. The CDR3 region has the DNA TGTGCCAGCAGCTTGGGACAGGGGACTCTCCGCTACACCTTC.

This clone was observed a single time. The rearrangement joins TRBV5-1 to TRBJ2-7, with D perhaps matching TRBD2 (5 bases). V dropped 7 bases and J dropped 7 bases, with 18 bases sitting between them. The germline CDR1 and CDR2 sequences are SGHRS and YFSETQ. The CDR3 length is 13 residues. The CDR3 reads CASHGGGLGEQYV. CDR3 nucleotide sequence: TGCGCCAGCCACGGCGGAGGTCTGGGGGAGCAGTACGTC.

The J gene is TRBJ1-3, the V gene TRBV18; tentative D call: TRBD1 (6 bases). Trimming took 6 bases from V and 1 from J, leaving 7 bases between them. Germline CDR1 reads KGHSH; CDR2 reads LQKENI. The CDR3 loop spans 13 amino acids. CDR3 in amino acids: CASSTGSGNTIYF. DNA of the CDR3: TGTGCCAGCTCTACAGGGTCTGGAAACACCATATATTTT.

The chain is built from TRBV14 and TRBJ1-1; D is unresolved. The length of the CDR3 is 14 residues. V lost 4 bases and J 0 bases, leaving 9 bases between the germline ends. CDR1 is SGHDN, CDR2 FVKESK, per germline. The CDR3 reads CASSRGLMNTEAFF. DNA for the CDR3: TGTGCCAGCAGCCGTGGACTGATGAACACTGAAGCTTTCTTT.

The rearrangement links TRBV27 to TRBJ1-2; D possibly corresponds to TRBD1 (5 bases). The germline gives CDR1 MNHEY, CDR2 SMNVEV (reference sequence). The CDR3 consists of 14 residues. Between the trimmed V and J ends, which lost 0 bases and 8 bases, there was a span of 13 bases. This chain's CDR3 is CASSLSGRGRGYTF. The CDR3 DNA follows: TGTGCCAGCAGTTTATCGGGGCGGGGACGAGGCTACACCTTC.

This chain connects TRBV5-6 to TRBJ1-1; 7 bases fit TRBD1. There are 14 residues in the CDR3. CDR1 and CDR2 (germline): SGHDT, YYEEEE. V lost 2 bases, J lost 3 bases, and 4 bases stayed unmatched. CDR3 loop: CASSFGQGDTEAFF. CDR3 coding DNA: TGTGCCAGCAGCTTTGGCCAGGGGGACACTGAAGCTTTCTTT.

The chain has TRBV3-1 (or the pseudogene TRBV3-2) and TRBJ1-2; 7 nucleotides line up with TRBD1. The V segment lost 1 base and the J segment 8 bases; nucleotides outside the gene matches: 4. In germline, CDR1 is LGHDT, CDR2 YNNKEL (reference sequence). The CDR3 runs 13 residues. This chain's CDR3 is CASSQGQGDGYTF. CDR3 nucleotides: TGTGCCAGCAGCCAAGGACAGGGTGACGGCTACACCTTC.

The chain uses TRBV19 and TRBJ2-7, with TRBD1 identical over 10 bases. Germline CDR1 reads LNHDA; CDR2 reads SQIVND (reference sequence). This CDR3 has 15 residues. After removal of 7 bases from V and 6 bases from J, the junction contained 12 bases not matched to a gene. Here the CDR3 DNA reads TGTGCCAGTACCCAACCCGGGACAGGGGAAGGCGAGCAGTACTTC. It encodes CASTQPGTGEGEQYF. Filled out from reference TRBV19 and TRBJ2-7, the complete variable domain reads DGGITQSPKYLFRKEGQNVTLSCEQNLNHDAMYWYRQDPGQGLRLIYYSQIVNDFQKGDIAEGYSVSREKKESFPLTVTSAQKNPTAFYLCASTQPGTGEGEQYFGPGTRLTVT.

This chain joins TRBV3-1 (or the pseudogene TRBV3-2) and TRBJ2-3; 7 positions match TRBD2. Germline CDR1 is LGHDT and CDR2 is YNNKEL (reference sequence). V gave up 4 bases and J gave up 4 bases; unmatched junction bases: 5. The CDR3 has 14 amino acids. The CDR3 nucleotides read TGTGCCAGCAGCCGGAGCGGGGAAGCAGATACGCAGTATTTT. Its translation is CASSRSGEADTQYF.

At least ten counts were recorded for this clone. DNA for the CDR3: TGTGCCAGCAGGGGACACCTGAACACTGAAGCTTTCTTT. As protein: CASRGHLNTEAFF. V is TRBV12-3 or TRBV12-4 and J is TRBJ1-1, with a tentative D call TRBD1 (6 bases). This CDR3 comprises 13 residues. The germline V and J ends were trimmed by 6 bases and 0 bases, with 8 bases remaining between them.

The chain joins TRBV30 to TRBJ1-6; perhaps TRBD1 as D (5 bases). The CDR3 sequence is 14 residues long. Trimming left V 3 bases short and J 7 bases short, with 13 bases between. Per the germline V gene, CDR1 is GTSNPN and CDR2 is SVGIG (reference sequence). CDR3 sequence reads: CAWSPGTVNSPLHF. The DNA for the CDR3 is TGTGCCTGGAGCCCCGGGACTGTGAATTCACCCCTCCACTTT.

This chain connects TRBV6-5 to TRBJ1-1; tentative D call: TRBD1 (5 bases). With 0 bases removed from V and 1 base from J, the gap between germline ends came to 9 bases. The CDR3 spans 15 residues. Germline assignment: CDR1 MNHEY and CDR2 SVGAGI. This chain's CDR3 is CASSYSPGGNTEAFF. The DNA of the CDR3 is TGTGCCAGCAGTTACTCGCCCGGGGGGAACACTGAAGCTTTCTTT.

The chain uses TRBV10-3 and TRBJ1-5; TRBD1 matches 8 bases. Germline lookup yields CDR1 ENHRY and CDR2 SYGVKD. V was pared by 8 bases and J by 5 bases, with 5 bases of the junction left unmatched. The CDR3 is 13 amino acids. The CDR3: CAIGGQADQPQHF. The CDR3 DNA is TGTGCCATCGGGGGACAGGCGGATCAGCCCCAGCATTTT.

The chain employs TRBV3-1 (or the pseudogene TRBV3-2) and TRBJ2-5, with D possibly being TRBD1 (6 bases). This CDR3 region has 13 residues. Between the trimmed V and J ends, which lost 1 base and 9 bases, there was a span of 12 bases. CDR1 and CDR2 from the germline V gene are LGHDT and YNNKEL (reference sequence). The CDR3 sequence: CASSQGQAPAQYF. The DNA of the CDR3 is TGTGCCAGCAGCCAAGGACAGGCCCCTGCCCAGTACTTC.

The CDR3 DNA follows: TGTGCCAGCAGCTTGAGACAGGGGGGAAACACCATATATTTT. Translation gives CASSLRQGGNTIYF. V is TRBV13 and J is TRBJ1-3, with 8 bases that match TRBD1. CDR3 size: 14 residues. Germline V lookup: CDR1 PRHDT, CDR2 FYEKMQ (reference sequence). V lost 3 bases, J lost 4 bases, and 2 bases stayed unmatched.

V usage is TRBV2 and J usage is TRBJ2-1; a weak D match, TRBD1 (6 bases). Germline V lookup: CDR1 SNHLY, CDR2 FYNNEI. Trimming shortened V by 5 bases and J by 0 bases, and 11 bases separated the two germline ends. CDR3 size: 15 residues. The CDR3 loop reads CASSSDRFSYNEQFF. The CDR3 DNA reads TGTGCCAGCAGTTCCGACAGGTTCTCCTACAATGAGCAGTTCTTC.

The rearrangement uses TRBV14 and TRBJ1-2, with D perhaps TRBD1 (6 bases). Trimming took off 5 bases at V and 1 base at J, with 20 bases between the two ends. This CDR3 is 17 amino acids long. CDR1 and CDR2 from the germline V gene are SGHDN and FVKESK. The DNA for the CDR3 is TGTGCCAGCAGCAGCAGCCAAACAGGGCAGAGTAACTATGGCTACACCTTC. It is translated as CASSSSQTGQSNYGYTF.

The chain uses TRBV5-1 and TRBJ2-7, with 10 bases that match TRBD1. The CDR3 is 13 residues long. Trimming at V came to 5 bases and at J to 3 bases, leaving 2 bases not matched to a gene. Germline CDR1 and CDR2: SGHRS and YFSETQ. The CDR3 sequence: CASRRDRGYEQYV. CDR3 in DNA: TGCGCCAGCAGACGGGACAGGGGCTACGAGCAGTACGTC.

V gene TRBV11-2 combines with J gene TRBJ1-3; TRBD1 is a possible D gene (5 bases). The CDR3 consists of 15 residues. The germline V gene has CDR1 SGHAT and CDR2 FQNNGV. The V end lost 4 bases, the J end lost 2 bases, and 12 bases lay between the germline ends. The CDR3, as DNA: TGTGCCAGCAGCTGGGACTTGCCGGCTGGAAACACCATATATTTT. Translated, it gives CASSWDLPAGNTIYF.

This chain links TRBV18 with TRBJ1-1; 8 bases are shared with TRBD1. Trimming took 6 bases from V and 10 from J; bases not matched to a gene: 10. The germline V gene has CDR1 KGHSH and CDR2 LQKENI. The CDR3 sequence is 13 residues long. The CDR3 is CASSPIDDRGAFF. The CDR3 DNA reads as TGTGCCAGCTCGCCTATAGACGACAGGGGAGCTTTCTTT.